One TCR beta chain is described in this entry. Its antigen is as yet unknown. The data were obtained in a study of cytomegalovirus exposure and HLA in healthy donors. Overall study: Prior work identified around 100 million unique TCR beta sequences in around 170 million T cells. Falling in the Caucasian-associated ancestry cluster were 80% to 90% of around 370 genotyped donors.

Study outcomes and limitations: An analysis was carried out later, and it reportedly showed fewer N-insertions in an Asian-associated ancestry cluster than the approximately 610-donor mean. While the bulk of TCR sequences proved rare, some public TCRs turned up in many donors.

Amplification used 60 Vbeta primers and 13 Jbeta primers. The repertoire was sequenced with immunoSEQ multiplex PCR; TCRdb's copy has only in-frame clones and lacks some. Among 110,000 to 150,000 clones listed, roughly 80% were seen once. Sequencing was done on a sample of PBMCs. The receptor was isolated from a middle-aged woman in good health and CMV-seropositive.

The CDR3 nucleotides are TGTGCCAGCAGCGACGACAGGGGTCCTACCCTCCACTTT. As protein: CASSDDRGPTLHF. The chain joins TRBV4-2 to TRBJ1-6; 8 nucleotides match TRBD1. This CDR3 has 13 residues. V gave up 5 bases and J gave up 14 bases; unmatched junction bases: 8. Germline V lookup: CDR1 LGHNA, CDR2 YNFKEQ.